These 13 T cell receptor beta chains were all obtained from the same sample, sequenced in a study of T cells after yellow fever vaccination. TCRdb re-called the 5' RACE reads with MiXCR, one entry per CDR3 protein. The table lists approximately 330,000 distinct CDR3 sequences, under 15% of them singletons. The source material was CD4+ T cells sorted from PBMCs, sampled 15 days after the yellow fever booster vaccination. The origin of the receptors is a man aged 18-30 years who received the YFV17D yellow fever vaccine.

The chain is built from TRBV4-1 and TRBJ2-3; D could derive from TRBD1 or TRBD2 (5 bases each). The germline V gene has CDR1 MGHRA and CDR2 YSYEKL. The ends were cut back, 1 base at V and 5 bases at J, with 13 bases in the middle. This CDR3 comprises 15 residues. The CDR3 DNA is TGCGCCAGCAGCCAAGTCGGGACGAGAGAAGATACGCAGTATTTT. It is translated as CASSQVGTREDTQYF.

The chain employs TRBV18 and TRBJ2-3; D unresolved. The CDR3 has 13 amino acids. Germline CDR1 reads KGHSH; CDR2 reads LQKENI. V was trimmed by 5 bases and J by 1 base, leaving 7 bases between them. The CDR3 DNA is TGTGCCAGCTCAGACACTCGCACAGATACGCAGTATTTT. It yields the protein CASSDTRTDTQYF.

This rearrangement joins TRBV13 to TRBJ1-1; no reliable D call. The germline V and J ends were trimmed by 3 bases and 1 base, with 9 bases remaining between them. Germline V gene data show CDR1 as PRHDT and CDR2 as FYEKMQ (reference sequence). CDR3 size: 14 residues. The CDR3, as DNA: TGTGCCAGCAGCTTTTTTGGCCGGAACACTGAAGCTTTCTTT. It translates to CASSFFGRNTEAFF.

The chain recombines TRBV7-6 with TRBJ2-1; tentatively, D is TRBD1 (7 bases). The CDR3 contains 15 residues. CDR1 and CDR2 from the germline V gene are SGHVS and FNYEAQ. V was trimmed by 2 bases and J by 6 bases, leaving 14 bases between them. The CDR3 coding sequence is TGTGCCAGCAGCTTAATGGCAGGGGGGATCAATGAGCAGTTCTTC. This codes for CASSLMAGGINEQFF.

This clonotype was recorded a few times. This sequence joins TRBV10-3 and TRBJ2-2, with D tentatively TRBD1 or TRBD2 (5 bases each). Trimming stripped 6 bases from V and 4 bases from J, with 12 bases between. The CDR3 consists of 14 residues. Looked up from germline, CDR1 is ENHRY and CDR2 is SYGVKD. This chain's CDR3 is CAIRGTLSTGELFF. The CDR3 DNA reads TGTGCCATCAGGGGGACCCTCAGCACCGGGGAGCTGTTTTTT.

The chain recombines TRBV6-1 with TRBJ1-2, with a tentative D call TRBD1 (6 bases). Germline CDR1 MNHNS, CDR2 SASEGT. This CDR3 region has 14 residues. Trimming pared 2 bases from V and 2 bases from J, leaving 9 bases between. The DNA of the CDR3 is TGTGCCAGCAGTGAATGGGACAACAACTATGGCTACACCTTC. This translates into CASSEWDNNYGYTF.

This clonotype was recorded a few times. The rearrangement links TRBV29-1 to TRBJ1-1; unclear D gene. The CDR3 has 14 residues. The ends were cut back, 6 bases at V and 7 bases at J, with 21 bases in the middle. Germline CDR1 and CDR2: SQVTM and ANQGSEA. The chain's CDR3 is CSVAFMVYQGEAFF. The CDR3 bases are TGCAGCGTAGCTTTTATGGTCTATCAAGGTGAAGCTTTCTTT.

V is TRBV24-1 and J is TRBJ2-2; no definite D call. CDR3 length: 15 amino acids. CDR1 and CDR2 from the germline V gene are KGHDR and SFDVKD. V was shortened by 5 bases and J by 4 bases, with 13 bases between the two germline ends. The CDR3 DNA reads as TGTGCCACCAGTGCTCGTCAAGCGTTCACCGGGGAGCTGTTTTTT. This codes for CATSARQAFTGELFF.

J is TRBJ1-4 and V is TRBV2; maybe TRBD1 (5 bases). The germline V gene has CDR1 SNHLY and CDR2 FYNNEI. CDR3 size: 15 residues. The germline V and J ends were trimmed by 0 bases and 10 bases, with 15 bases remaining between them. The chain's CDR3 is CASSEAPGGEGKLFF. The CDR3 coding sequence is TGTGCCAGCAGTGAAGCGCCAGGAGGGGAAGGAAAACTGTTTTTT.

This clonotype was detected only a few times. DNA of the CDR3: TGTGCCAGCAGCTTAGGAGCCGGCTACGAGCAGTACGTC. Amino acid sequence: CASSLGAGYEQYV. The chain uses TRBV7-2 and TRBJ2-7; unclear D gene. The germline gives CDR1 SGHTA, CDR2 FQGNSA. The CDR3 has 13 amino acids. V was shortened by 1 base and J by 3 bases, with 7 bases between the two germline ends.

The gene calls are TRBV20-1 and TRBJ1-4; D is ambiguous. Deletions cut 3 bases from V and 1 base from J, with 12 bases between. Germline V lookup: CDR1 DFQATT, CDR2 SNEGSKA (reference sequence). CDR3 length equals 15 residues. CDR3 DNA: TGCAGTGCTAGCGGGGTCGGGGAAACTAATGAAAAACTGTTTTTT. It yields the protein CSASGVGETNEKLFF.

The chain uses TRBV18 and TRBJ2-3; the D is unclear. V dropped 0 bases and J dropped 2 bases, with 6 bases sitting between them. The CDR3 spans 14 residues. Germline CDR1 and CDR2: KGHSH and LQKENI. The CDR3 nucleotides read TGTGCCAGCTCACCACCGGTAGACACAGATACGCAGTATTTT. It translates to CASSPPVDTDTQYF.

This clonotype was recorded a few times. The V and J genes are TRBV14 and TRBJ2-1, with 9 bases that match TRBD1. The germline gives CDR1 SGHDN, CDR2 FVKESK. CDR3 length: 19 amino acids. The trim removed 1 base at V and 1 base at J, leaving 11 bases unmatched. The DNA for the CDR3 is TGTGCCAGCAGCCAAGGCCTGGACAGGGGAGGTTCTTCCTACAATGAGCAGTTCTTC. It translates to CASSQGLDRGGSSYNEQFF.